This T cell receptor beta chain was sequenced during a study of cytomegalovirus exposure and HLA in healthy donors. Points from the study as a whole: Presence/absence results assume similar sequencing depth per donor, which may not hold. Highly shared variants forming one cluster were likely a sequencing artifact. An analysis done earlier found most TCR beta V segments productive about 87% or about 30% of the time.

With respect to this clone: Its antigen is still unknown.

This PCR relied on a set of 60 Vbeta primers and 13 Jbeta primers. Sequencing was performed with immunoSEQ multiplex PCR; in TCRdb, only in-frame clones are kept and a portion is missing. The data hold roughly 110,000 clones, with roughly 80% observed a single time. This receptor was taken from a man between 35 and 55 years old in good health and CMV-seronegative. The specimen sequenced was PBMCs.

The CDR3: CASSPISGSSTDTQYF. The CDR3 bases are TGTGCCAGCTCACCCATTAGCGGGAGTAGCACAGATACGCAGTATTTT. The chain joins TRBV18 to TRBJ2-3, with 9 bases that match TRBD2. The trim removed 3 bases at V and 0 bases at J, leaving 4 bases unmatched. Germline V lookup: CDR1 KGHSH, CDR2 LQKENI. The CDR3 runs 16 residues.